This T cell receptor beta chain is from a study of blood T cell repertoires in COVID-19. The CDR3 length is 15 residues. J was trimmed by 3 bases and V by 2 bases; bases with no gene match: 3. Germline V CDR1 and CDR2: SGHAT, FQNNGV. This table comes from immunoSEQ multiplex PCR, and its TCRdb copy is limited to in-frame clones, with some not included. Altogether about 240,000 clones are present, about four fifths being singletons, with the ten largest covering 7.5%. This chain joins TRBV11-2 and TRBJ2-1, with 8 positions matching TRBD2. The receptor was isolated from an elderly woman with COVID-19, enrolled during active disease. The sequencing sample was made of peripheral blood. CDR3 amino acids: CASSLSGRGYNEQFF. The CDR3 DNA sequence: TGTGCCAGCAGCTTAAGCGGGAGAGGCTACAATGAGCAGTTCTTC.